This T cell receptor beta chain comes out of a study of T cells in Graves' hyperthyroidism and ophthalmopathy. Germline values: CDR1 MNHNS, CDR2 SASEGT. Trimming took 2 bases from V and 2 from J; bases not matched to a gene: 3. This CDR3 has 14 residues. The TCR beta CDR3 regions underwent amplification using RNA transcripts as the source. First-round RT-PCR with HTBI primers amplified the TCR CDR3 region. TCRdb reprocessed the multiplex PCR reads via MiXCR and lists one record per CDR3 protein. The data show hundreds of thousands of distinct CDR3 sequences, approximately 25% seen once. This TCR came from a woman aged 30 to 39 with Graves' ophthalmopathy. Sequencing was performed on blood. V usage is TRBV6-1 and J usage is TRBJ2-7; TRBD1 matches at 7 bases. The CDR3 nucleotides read TGTGCCAGCAGTGAACGGGACAGCACCTACGAGCAGTACTTC. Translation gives CASSERDSTYEQYF.